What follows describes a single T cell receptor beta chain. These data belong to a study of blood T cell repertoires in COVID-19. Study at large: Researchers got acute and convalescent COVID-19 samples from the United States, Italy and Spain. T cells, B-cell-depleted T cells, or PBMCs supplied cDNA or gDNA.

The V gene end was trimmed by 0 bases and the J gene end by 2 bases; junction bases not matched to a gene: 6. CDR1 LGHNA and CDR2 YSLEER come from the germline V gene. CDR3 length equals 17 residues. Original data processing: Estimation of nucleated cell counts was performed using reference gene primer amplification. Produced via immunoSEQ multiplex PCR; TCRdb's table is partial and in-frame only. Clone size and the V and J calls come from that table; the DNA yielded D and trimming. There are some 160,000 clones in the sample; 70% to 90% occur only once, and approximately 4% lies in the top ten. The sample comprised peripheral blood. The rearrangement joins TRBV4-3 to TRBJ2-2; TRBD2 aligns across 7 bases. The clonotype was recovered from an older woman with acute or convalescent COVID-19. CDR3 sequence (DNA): TGCGCCAGCAGCCAAGATTTTTCAGCGGGAAACACCGGGGAGCTGTTTTTT. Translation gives CASSQDFSAGNTGELFF.